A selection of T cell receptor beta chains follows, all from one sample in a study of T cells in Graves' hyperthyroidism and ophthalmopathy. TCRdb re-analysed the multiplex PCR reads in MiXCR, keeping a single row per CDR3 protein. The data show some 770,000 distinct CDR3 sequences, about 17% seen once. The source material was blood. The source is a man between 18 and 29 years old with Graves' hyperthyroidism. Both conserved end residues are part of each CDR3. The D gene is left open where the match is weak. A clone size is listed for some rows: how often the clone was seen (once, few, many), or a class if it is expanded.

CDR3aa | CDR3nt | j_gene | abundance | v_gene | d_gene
CASSAPTGLGNYGYTF | TGTGCCAGCAGCGCCCCGACAGGGTTGGGTAACTATGGCTACACCTTC | TRBJ1-2 | few | TRBV7-9 | TRBD1
CASSQTSMSSGANVLTF | TGTGCCAGCAGCCAAACTAGCATGAGCTCTGGGGCCAACGTCCTGACTTTC | TRBJ2-6 | many | TRBV28 | .
CASSSFTVSGNTIYF | TGTGCCAGTAGTTCATTCACAGTCTCTGGAAACACCATATATTTT | TRBJ1-3 | few | TRBV19 | .
CASSETVGNSPLHF | TGTGCCAGCAGTGAGACAGTGGGTAATTCACCCCTCCACTTT | TRBJ1-6 | few | TRBV25-1 | .
CASRGTGAVDYGYAF | TGTGCCAGCAGGGGAACAGGGGCAGTGGACTATGGCTACGCCTTC | TRBJ1-2 | . | TRBV12-3/TRBV12-4 | TRBD1
CASSLNSNNEKLFF | TGTGCCAGCAGCTTAAACAGCAATAATGAAAAACTGTTTTTT | TRBJ1-4 | many | TRBV13 | .
CSAPSLGQPLYEQYF | TGCAGTGCCCCCAGTCTGGGACAGCCGCTCTACGAGCAGTACTTC | TRBJ2-7 | many | TRBV20-1 | TRBD1
CASSLGLVREQFF | TGTGCCAGCAGTCTGGGGCTAGTCCGCGAGCAGTTCTTC | TRBJ2-1 | . | TRBV2 | .
CSALLPDKPQETQYF | TGCAGTGCTCTCCTCCCGGACAAACCCCAAGAGACCCAGTACTTC | TRBJ2-5 | . | TRBV20-1 | .
CASSRAGEGNQPQHF | TGTGCCAGTAGTCGGGCAGGGGAGGGCAATCAGCCCCAGCATTTT | TRBJ1-5 | . | TRBV19 | .
CASSPRTRFGNEQFF | TGTGCCAGCAGCCCCCGGACTAGATTCGGCAATGAGCAGTTCTTC | TRBJ2-1 | . | TRBV9 | TRBD2
CASSLVLAGAGADTQYF | TGTGCCAGCAGCTTAGTCTTGGCGGGAGCGGGCGCAGATACGCAGTATTTT | TRBJ2-3 | many | TRBV11-2 | TRBD2
CASKSVSSYEQYF | TGTGCCAGCAAGTCTGTTAGCTCCTACGAGCAGTACTTC | TRBJ2-7 | . | TRBV11-2 | .
CASSFQGPTGELFF | TGTGCCAGCAGTTTCCAGGGACCCACCGGGGAGCTGTTTTTT | TRBJ2-2 | few | TRBV28 | .
CAIRRGETGELFF | TGTGCCATCCGCAGGGGAGAAACCGGGGAGCTGTTTTTT | TRBJ2-2 | few | TRBV3-1 | .
CASSSPLGQGGADTQYF | TGTGCCAGCAGTTCCCCACTGGGCCAGGGGGGCGCAGATACGCAGTATTTT | TRBJ2-3 | . | TRBV27 | .
CASSPGGSGRGYEQFF | TGTGCCAGCAGCCCTGGTGGTAGCGGGAGAGGTTATGAGCAGTTCTTC | TRBJ2-1 | . | TRBV14 | TRBD2
CASGIKGAGTQYF | TGTGCCAGCGGGATAAAGGGGGCAGGTACGCAGTATTTT | TRBJ2-3 | many | TRBV12-3/TRBV12-4 | TRBD1
CASSLIRKSYEQYF | TGTGCCAGCAGTTTGATCCGTAAATCCTACGAGCAGTACTTC | TRBJ2-7 | many | TRBV28 | .
CASSLTGPSYNEQFF | TGTGCCAGCAGCTTAACAGGACCGTCCTACAATGAGCAGTTCTTC | TRBJ2-1 | many | TRBV11-2 | .
CSAFSAGGPPHYEQYF | TGCAGTGCTTTCTCCGCAGGGGGACCACCCCACTACGAGCAGTACTTC | TRBJ2-7 | few | TRBV20-1 | TRBD1
CASSQEETDTQYF | TGTGCCAGCAGCCAAGAAGAGACAGATACGCAGTATTTT | TRBJ2-3 | many | TRBV3-1 | .
CSARTRTSGREENEQFF | TGCAGTGCTAGAACCCGGACTAGCGGGAGGGAGGAGAATGAGCAGTTCTTC | TRBJ2-1 | . | TRBV20-1 | TRBD2
CASSVGGTYNEQFF | TGTGCCAGCAGCGTAGGGGGAACCTACAATGAGCAGTTCTTC | TRBJ2-1 | many | TRBV9 | .
CASGSSMEGHGYTF | TGTGCCAGCGGATCCTCAATGGAGGGGCATGGCTACACCTTC | TRBJ1-2 | many | TRBV27 | .
CASSYSNFRQAGTGLDEQFF | TGTGCCAGCAGTTACTCGAACTTTCGTCAGGCAGGAACAGGGCTGGATGAGCAGTTCTTC | TRBJ2-1 | . | TRBV12-3/TRBV12-4 | .
CATSDPTLDTQYF | TGTGCCACCAGTGATCCCACCCTAGATACGCAGTATTTT | TRBJ2-3 | many | TRBV24-1 | .
CASSSAVSTNEKLFF | TGCGCCAGCAGTTCGGCCGTCTCAACTAATGAAAAACTGTTTTTT | TRBJ1-4 | . | TRBV5-1 | .
CASSLLAEGSYNEQFF | TGTGCCAGCAGTTTACTAGCGGAAGGCTCCTACAATGAGCAGTTCTTC | TRBJ2-1 | many | TRBV27 | TRBD2
CASSEQGAGEQYF | TGTGCCAGCAGTGAACAGGGGGCGGGCGAGCAGTACTTC | TRBJ2-7 | many | TRBV2 | TRBD1
CASSNRDRAYEQYF | TGTGCCAGCAGTAACCGGGACAGGGCCTACGAGCAGTACTTC | TRBJ2-7 | many | TRBV5-8 | TRBD1
CSAYRGGETQYF | TGCAGTGCCTACAGGGGAGGGGAGACCCAGTACTTC | TRBJ2-5 | few | TRBV20-1 | .
CASSLRDTRRAFF | TGTGCCAGCAGCTTACGGGACACCCGCCGGGCTTTCTTT | TRBJ1-1 | few | TRBV13 | .
CASSSTGQEGSYEQYF | TGTGCCAGCAGTTCCACGGGACAGGAGGGATCGTACGAGCAGTACTTC | TRBJ2-7 | many | TRBV28 | TRBD1
CASSQTSYNEQFF | TGTGCCAGCAGCCAGACTAGCTACAATGAGCAGTTCTTC | TRBJ2-1 | many | TRBV7-2 | .
CASSAALGRDLGYTF | TGTGCCAGCAGTGCAGCCCTGGGACGGGATTTAGGCTACACCTTC | TRBJ1-2 | . | TRBV2 | .
CASSYGLAGAKTQYF | TGTGCCAGCAGCTACGGACTAGCGGGAGCAAAGACCCAGTACTTC | TRBJ2-5 | few | TRBV11-3 | TRBD2